This T cell receptor beta chain was identified in a study of cytomegalovirus exposure and HLA in healthy donors. This CDR3 has 15 amino acids. After removal of 6 bases from V and 2 bases from J, the junction contained 7 bases not matched to a gene. Per germline, CDR1 SNHLY and CDR2 FYNNEI. Primers for the PCR totalled 60 Vbeta and 13 Jbeta. Sequenced by immunoSEQ multiplex PCR; TCRdb stores in-frame clones only, minus some. The repertoire holds about 130,000 clones, 75% to 85% seen once, with less than 2% in the top ten. The chain recombines TRBV2 with TRBJ2-3, with 8 bases that match TRBD1. This TCR derives from a female donor in good health and CMV-seropositive. The sequenced sample consisted of PBMCs. CDR3 nucleotide sequence: TGTGCCAGCAGCCGAGACAGGGGACCCACAGATACGCAGTATTTT. It translates to CASSRDRGPTDTQYF.